The sequence of this TCR beta chain was determined in a study of shared clonotypes between healthy human individuals. This clone appeared a few times. What it binds is not known. Other DNA sequences of this sample code for an identical CDR3. CDR1 is SGHTA, CDR2 FQGNSA, per germline. With V trimmed by 4 bases and J by 1 base, 4 bases remained unmatched. The CDR3 extends over 15 amino acids. Study-wide results and limits: Relative to clonotypes present in all four donors, those not shared had lower generation probabilities.

Samples underwent the assay at deep level. Sequencing used immunoSEQ multiplex PCR; TCRdb keeps in-frame clones, though not all of them. The table records 700,000 or so clones, about three quarters of them present only once. Sequenced sample: memory CD4+ T cells sorted from blood. As to subset: CD45RA-negative fraction. The chain has TRBV7-2 and TRBJ2-1; 7 bases are a match to TRBD2. This TCR derives from a woman under 40 in good health. The CDR3 DNA reads TGTGCCAGCAGCTCTCAGCGGGATTCCTACAATGAGCAGTTCTTC. It yields the protein CASSSQRDSYNEQFF.